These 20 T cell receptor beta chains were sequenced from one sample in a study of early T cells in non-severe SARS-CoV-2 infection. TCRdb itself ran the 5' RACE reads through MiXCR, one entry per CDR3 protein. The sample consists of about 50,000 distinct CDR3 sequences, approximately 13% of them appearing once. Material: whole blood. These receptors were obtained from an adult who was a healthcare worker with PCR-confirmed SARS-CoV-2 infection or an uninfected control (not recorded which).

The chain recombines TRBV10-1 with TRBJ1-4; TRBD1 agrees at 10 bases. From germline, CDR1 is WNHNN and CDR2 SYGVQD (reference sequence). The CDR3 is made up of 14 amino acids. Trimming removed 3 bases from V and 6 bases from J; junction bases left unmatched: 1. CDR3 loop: CASSDDRGHEKLFF. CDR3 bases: TGCGCCAGCAGTGACGACAGGGGGCATGAAAAACTGTTTTTT.

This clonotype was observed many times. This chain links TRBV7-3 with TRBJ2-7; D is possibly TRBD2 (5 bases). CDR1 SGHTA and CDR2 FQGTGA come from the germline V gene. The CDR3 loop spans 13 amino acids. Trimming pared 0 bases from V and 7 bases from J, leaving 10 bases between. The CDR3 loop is CASSLTIGNEQYF. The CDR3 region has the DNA TGTGCCAGCAGCTTAACGATCGGGAATGAGCAGTACTTC.

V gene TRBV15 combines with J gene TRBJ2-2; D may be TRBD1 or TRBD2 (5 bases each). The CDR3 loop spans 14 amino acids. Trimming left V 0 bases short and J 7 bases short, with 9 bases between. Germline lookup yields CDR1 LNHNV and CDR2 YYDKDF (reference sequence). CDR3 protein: CATSRDSGGGELFF. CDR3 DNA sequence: TGTGCCACCAGCAGAGATTCTGGGGGCGGGGAGCTGTTTTTT.

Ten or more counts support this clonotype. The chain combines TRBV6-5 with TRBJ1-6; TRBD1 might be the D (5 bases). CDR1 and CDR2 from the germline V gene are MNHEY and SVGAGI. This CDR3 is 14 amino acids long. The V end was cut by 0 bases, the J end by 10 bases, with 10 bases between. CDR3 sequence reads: CASSYSNQGSPLHF. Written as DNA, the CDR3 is TGTGCCAGCAGTTACTCGAACCAGGGCTCACCCCTCCACTTT.

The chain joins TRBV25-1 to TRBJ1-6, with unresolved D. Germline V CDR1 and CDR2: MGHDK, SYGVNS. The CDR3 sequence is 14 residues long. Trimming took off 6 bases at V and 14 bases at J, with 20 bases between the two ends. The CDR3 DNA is TGTGCCAGCAGCCCCATCGGTTTGAACCATGCCCTCCACTTT. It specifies CASSPIGLNHALHF.

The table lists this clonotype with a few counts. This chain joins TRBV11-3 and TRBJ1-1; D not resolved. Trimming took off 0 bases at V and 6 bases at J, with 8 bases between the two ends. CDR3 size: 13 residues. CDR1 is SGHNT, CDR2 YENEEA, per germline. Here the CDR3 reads CASSLDEGSEAFF. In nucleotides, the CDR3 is TGTGCCAGCAGCTTAGATGAAGGGTCTGAAGCTTTCTTT. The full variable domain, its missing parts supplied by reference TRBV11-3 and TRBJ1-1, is EAGVVQSPRYKIIEKKQPVAFWCNPISGHNTLYWYLQNLGQGPELLIRYENEEAVDDSQLPKDRFSAERLKGVDSTLKIQPAELGDSAVYLCASSLDEGSEAFFGQGTRLTVV.

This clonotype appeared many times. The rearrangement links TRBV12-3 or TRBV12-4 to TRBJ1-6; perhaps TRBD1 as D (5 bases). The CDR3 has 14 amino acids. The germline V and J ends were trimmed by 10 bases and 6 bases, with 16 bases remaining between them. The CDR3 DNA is TGTGCCACCTCCGGGGGGATCGCTAATTCACCCCTCCACTTT. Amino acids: CATSGGIANSPLHF.

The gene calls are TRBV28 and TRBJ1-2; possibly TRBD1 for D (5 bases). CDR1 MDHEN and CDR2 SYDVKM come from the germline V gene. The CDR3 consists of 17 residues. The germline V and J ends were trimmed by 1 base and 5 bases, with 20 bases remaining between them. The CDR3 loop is CASSLLELTGLHYGYTF. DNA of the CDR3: TGTGCCAGCAGTTTATTAGAACTTACGGGGCTCCATTATGGCTACACCTTC.

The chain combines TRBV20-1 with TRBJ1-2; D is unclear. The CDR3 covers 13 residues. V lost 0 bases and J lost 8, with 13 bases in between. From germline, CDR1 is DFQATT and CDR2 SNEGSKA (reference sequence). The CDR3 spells CSARDPVLKGYTF. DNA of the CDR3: TGCAGTGCTAGAGATCCTGTCTTGAAAGGCTACACCTTC.

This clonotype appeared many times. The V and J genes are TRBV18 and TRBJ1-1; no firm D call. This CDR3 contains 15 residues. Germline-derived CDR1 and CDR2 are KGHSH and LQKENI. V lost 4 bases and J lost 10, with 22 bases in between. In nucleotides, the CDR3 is TGTGCCAGCTCACAAAACCAGGAGGAACACTGGGGAGCTTTCTTT. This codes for CASSQNQEEHWGAFF.

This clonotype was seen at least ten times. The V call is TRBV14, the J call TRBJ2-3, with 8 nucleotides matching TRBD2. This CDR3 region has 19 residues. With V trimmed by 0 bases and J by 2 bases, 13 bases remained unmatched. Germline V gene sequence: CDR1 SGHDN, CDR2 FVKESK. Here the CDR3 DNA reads TGTGCCAGCAGCCAAGATAAGATAGCGGGACTGCGACACACAGATACGCAGTATTTT. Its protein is CASSQDKIAGLRHTDTQYF.

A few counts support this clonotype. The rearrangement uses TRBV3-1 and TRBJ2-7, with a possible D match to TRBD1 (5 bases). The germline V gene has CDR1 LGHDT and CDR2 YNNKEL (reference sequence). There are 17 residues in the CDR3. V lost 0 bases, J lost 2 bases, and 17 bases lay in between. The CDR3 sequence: CASSQDLEAGKPYEQYF. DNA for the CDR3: TGTGCCAGCAGCCAAGATCTAGAGGCAGGGAAACCCTACGAGCAGTACTTC.

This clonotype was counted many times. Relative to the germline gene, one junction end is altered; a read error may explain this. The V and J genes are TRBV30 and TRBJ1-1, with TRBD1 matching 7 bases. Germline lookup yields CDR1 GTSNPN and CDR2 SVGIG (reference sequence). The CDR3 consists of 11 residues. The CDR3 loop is CAWSALGTARF. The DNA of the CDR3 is TGTGCCTGGAGTGCTCTTGGGACAGCTAGGTTT.

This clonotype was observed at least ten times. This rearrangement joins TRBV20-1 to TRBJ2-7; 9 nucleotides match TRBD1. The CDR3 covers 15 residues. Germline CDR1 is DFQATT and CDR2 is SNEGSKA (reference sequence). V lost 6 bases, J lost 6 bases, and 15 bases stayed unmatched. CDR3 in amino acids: CSAKAGTGNAGEQYF. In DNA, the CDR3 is TGCAGTGCAAAAGCCGGGACAGGGAACGCGGGCGAGCAGTACTTC.

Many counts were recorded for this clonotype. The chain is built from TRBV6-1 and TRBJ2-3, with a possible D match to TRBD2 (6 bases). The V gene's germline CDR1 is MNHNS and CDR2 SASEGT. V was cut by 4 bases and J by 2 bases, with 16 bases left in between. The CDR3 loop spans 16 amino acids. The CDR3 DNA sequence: TGTGCCAGCAGTGTCCCCGGGCGGGAATACACAGATACGCAGTATTTT. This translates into CASSVPGREYTDTQYF.

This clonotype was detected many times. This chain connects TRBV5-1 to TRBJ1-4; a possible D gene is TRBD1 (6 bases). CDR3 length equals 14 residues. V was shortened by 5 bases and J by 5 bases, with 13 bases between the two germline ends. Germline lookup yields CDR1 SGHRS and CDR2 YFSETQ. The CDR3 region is CASRSQGSNEKLFF. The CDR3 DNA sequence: TGCGCCAGCAGATCGCAGGGGTCGAATGAAAAACTGTTTTTT.

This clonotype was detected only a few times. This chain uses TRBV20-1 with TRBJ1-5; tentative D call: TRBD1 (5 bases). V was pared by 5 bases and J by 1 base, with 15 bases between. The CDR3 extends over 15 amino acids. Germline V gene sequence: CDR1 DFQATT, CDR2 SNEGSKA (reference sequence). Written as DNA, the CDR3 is TGCAGTGCTGAAAAACCCCAGGGAAGCAATCAGCCCCAGCATTTT. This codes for CSAEKPQGSNQPQHF.

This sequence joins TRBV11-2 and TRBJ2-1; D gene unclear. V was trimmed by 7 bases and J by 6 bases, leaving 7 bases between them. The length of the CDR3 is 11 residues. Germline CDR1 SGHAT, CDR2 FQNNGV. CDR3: CASTQGNEQFF. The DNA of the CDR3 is TGTGCCAGCACCCAAGGCAATGAGCAGTTCTTC.

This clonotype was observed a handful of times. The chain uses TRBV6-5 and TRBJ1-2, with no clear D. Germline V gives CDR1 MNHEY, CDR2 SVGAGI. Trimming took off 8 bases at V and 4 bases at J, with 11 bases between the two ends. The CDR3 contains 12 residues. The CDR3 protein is CASSPVGYGYTF. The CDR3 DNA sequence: TGTGCCAGCTCCCCGGTAGGCTATGGCTACACCTTC.

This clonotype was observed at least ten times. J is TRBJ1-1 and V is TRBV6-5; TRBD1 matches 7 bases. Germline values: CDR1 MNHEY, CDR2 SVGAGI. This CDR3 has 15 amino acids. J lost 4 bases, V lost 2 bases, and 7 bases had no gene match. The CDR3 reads CASSYRDRDRTEAFF. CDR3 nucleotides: TGTGCCAGCAGTTACCGAGACAGGGACCGCACTGAAGCTTTCTTT.